The source of this T cell receptor beta chain is a study of T cells in Graves' hyperthyroidism and ophthalmopathy. From RNA transcripts, TCR beta CDR3 regions were amplified. Initially, a first-round RT-PCR of the TCR CDR3 employed the HTBI primer set. One entry per CDR3 protein, called by TCRdb with MiXCR from the multiplex PCR reads. The top ten hold around 20% of the sample, which has roughly 500,000 distinct CDR3 sequences, around 42% seen once. The CDR3 length is 18 residues. Germline V gene sequence: CDR1 SEHNR, CDR2 FQNEAQ (reference sequence). The V end lost 2 bases, the J end lost 0 bases, and 16 bases lay between the germline ends. This clonotype was recorded at least ten times.

This TCR was recovered from an adult woman with Graves' disease, either hyperthyroidism or ophthalmopathy (not recorded which). The sequenced sample consisted of peripheral blood or thyroid tissue (not recorded which). The chain recombines TRBV7-9 with TRBJ1-4; no firm D call. CDR3 loop: CASSLIWQEHATNEKLFF. The CDR3 nucleotides read TGTGCCAGCAGCTTAATTTGGCAGGAGCATGCAACTAATGAAAAACTGTTTTTT.